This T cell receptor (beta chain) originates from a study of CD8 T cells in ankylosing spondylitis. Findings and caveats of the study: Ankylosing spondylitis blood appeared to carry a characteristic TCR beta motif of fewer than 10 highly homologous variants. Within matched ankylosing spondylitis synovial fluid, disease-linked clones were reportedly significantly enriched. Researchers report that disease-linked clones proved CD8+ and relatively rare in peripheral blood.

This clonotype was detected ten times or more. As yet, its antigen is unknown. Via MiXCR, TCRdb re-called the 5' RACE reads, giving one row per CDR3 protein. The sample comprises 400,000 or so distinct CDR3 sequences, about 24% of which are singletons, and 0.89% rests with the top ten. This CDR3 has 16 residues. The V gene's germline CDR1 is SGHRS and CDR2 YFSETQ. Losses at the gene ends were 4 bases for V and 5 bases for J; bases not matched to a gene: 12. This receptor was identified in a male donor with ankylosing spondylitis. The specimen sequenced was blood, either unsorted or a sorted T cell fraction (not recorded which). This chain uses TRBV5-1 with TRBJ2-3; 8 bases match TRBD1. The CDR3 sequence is CASSPLFGQGGDTQYF. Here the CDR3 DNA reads TGCGCCAGCAGCCCCCTTTTCGGACAGGGCGGAGATACGCAGTATTTT.